This entry lists 14 T cell receptor beta chains sequenced from one sample in a study of metastatic and nonmetastatic thyroid tumors. Until they underwent thyroid surgery, no patient had received any treatment. TCRdb re-called the PCR reads with MiXCR. Among 24,000 or so clones listed, 20% to 25% were seen once. Sequencing was done on a sample of tumor tissue. All receptors come from a female donor with papillary thyroid cancer or a benign thyroid nodule (not recorded which). Some clones in this sample may be carry-over from other donors' samples.

The V and J genes are TRBV14 and TRBJ1-3; D might be TRBD1 (5 bases). The CDR3 contains 16 residues. Germline V CDR1 and CDR2: SGHDN, FVKESK. The germline V and J ends were trimmed by 4 bases and 3 bases, with 16 bases remaining between them. The CDR3: CASSPLGGGRGNTIYF. CDR3 DNA: TGTGCCAGCAGCCCCCTTGGTGGGGGACGTGGAAACACCATATATTTT.

This clone was counted at least ten times. The V and J genes are TRBV7-3 and TRBJ2-3; TRBD1 matches at 9 bases. The V segment lost 2 bases and the J segment 3 bases; nucleotides outside the gene matches: 3. Germline assignment: CDR1 SGHTA and CDR2 FQGTGA. The CDR3 has 15 amino acids. Here the CDR3 reads CASSLEGQGTDTQYF. CDR3 DNA sequence: TGTGCCAGCAGCTTAGAAGGACAGGGGACAGATACGCAGTATTTT.

This clone was observed a handful of times. The chain recombines TRBV28 with TRBJ1-1; D is ambiguous. CDR3 length equals 13 residues. Trimming shortened V by 3 bases and J by 3 bases, and 8 bases separated the two germline ends. The V gene's germline CDR1 is MDHEN and CDR2 SYDVKM. The CDR3 DNA follows: TGTGCCAGCAGTTTGGACGGTGACACTGAAGCTTTCTTT. Its translation: CASSLDGDTEAFF.

The rearrangement joins TRBV3-1 to TRBJ2-7; 7 bases are shared with TRBD2. J gave up 6 bases and V 4 bases, and 9 bases lay outside the gene matches. Germline V CDR1 and CDR2: LGHDT, YNNKEL (reference sequence). This CDR3 has 14 amino acids. The CDR3 DNA follows: TGTGCCAGCAGCCCCAGCGGGACGGCTGGCGAGCAGTACTTC. Translation: CASSPSGTAGEQYF.

The table lists this clone with many counts. The chain employs TRBV2 and TRBJ1-1, with 8 bases lining up with TRBD1. The CDR3 length is 14 residues. The germline gives CDR1 SNHLY, CDR2 FYNNEI. The J segment lost 4 bases and the V segment lost 4 bases, leaving 5 bases of the junction unmatched. The CDR3 spells CASSGQGKGTEAFF. The CDR3 DNA reads as TGTGCCAGCAGTGGACAGGGGAAAGGCACTGAAGCTTTCTTT.

This clone was recorded many times. CDR3 residues: CASSPIGRGTGGMNTEAFF. The CDR3 nucleotides are TGTGCCAGCAGCCCCATAGGGCGGGGGACAGGGGGCATGAACACTGAAGCTTTCTTT. The chain employs TRBV11-2 and TRBJ1-1; TRBD1 matches 12 bases. The CDR3 consists of 19 residues. Losses at the gene ends were 5 bases for V and 0 bases for J; bases not matched to a gene: 13. CDR1 and CDR2 from the germline V gene are SGHAT and FQNNGV.

This clone was seen a handful of times. A much bigger clone sits one base away, suggesting this may be a read error. The CDR3 does not close with the conserved phenylalanine or tryptophan, likely indicating a read error. The chain uses TRBV11-2 and TRBJ2-3; D uncertain. The germline gives CDR1 SGHAT, CDR2 FQNNGV. The CDR3 is 15 residues long. Deletions cut 2 bases from V and 2 bases from J, with 11 bases between. The CDR3 region is CASSLSGYNTDTQYC. CDR3 DNA sequence: TGTGCCAGCAGCTTATCCGGGTATAACACAGATACGCAGTATTGT.

The chain uses TRBV6-1 and TRBJ2-7; TRBD2 is a possible D gene (5 bases). CDR1 is MNHNS and CDR2 is SASEGT in the germline V gene. V was cut by 7 bases and J by 0 bases, with 10 bases left in between. The CDR3 totals 13 residues. CDR3 nucleotide sequence: TGTGCCAGCACCCTCCGGGGCTCCTACGAGCAGTACTTC. Translation: CASTLRGSYEQYF.

By sample share, this clone is medium-sized. In this CDR3 the conserved last residue, phenylalanine or tryptophan, is missing, so a read error is likely. The DNA is left out, because the CDR3 cannot be placed on it with certainty; the CDR3 is given as TCRdb lists it. The CDR3 reads CASSYSRRAD. The chain is built from TRBV6-2 or TRBV6-3 and TRBJ2-7; the table's D call, TRBD2, has no DNA check behind it. Termini included, the CDR3 measures 10 amino acids. Germline loops: CDR1 MNHEY, CDR2 SVGEGT.

Only a few counts were recorded for this clone. The V and J genes are TRBV20-1 and TRBJ2-2; D remains ambiguous. This CDR3 region has 14 residues. Germline loops: CDR1 DFQATT, CDR2 SNEGSKA (reference sequence). V lost 5 bases and J lost 4, with 14 bases in between. DNA for the CDR3: TGCAGTGCTCTTGACACCCCGGGCACCGGGGAGCTGTTTTTT. Translating gives CSALDTPGTGELFF.

This clone was counted only a few times. This chain joins TRBV28 and TRBJ2-1, with 11 bases fitting TRBD2. CDR1 is MDHEN, CDR2 SYDVKM, per germline. J lost 9 bases, V lost 4 bases, and 2 bases had no gene match. The CDR3 covers 13 residues. The chain's CDR3 is CASSWGTSGEQFF. The CDR3 coding sequence is TGTGCCAGCAGTTGGGGGACTAGCGGTGAGCAGTTCTTC.

This clone appeared a few times. Here the CDR3 DNA reads TGTGCCAGCAGAAAGGGGGCCCTATCAGAGACCCAGTACTTC. It yields the protein CASRKGALSETQYF. This rearrangement joins TRBV6-4 to TRBJ2-5; 7 bases match TRBD1. The CDR3 loop spans 14 amino acids. Looked up from germline, CDR1 is MRHNA and CDR2 is SNTAGT. The J segment lost 4 bases and the V segment lost 6 bases, leaving 8 bases of the junction unmatched.

This clone showed up just once. The junction departs from germline at one end; a sequencing error may be responsible. The genes are TRBV11-2 and TRBJ2-1; D is perhaps TRBD1 or TRBD2 (5 bases each). In germline, CDR1 is SGHAT, CDR2 FQNNGV. The CDR3 consists of 16 residues. CDR3 sequence (DNA): TGTGCCAGCAGCAGAGGGGTAGTGAATTGGGGCAATGAGCAGTCCTTC. The encoded protein is CASSRGVVNWGNEQSF.

With regard to this clone: The junction and the germline gene differ at one end; a read error may be behind it. The chain links TRBV24-1 to TRBJ1-2; D not certain. The germline CDR1 and CDR2 sequences are KGHDR and SFDVKD. The CDR3 has 17 amino acids. This chain's CDR3 is CATSESTARGKTYGYTF. CDR3 coding DNA: TGTGCCACAAGTGAGTCGACTGCGCGAGGCAAAACCTATGGCTACACCTTC.